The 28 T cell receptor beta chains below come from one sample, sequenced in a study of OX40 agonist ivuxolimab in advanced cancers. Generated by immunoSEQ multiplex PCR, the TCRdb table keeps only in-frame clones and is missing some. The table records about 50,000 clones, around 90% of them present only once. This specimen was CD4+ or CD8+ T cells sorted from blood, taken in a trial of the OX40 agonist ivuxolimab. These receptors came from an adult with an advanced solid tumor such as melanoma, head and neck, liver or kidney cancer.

The CDR3 DNA reads TGTGCCAGTGCCTTATCGGGGGGGAACACTGAAGCTTTCTTT. This codes for CASALSGGNTEAFF. V and J are TRBV19 and TRBJ1-1; maybe TRBD1 (5 bases). This CDR3 spans 14 amino acids. Germline V CDR1 and CDR2: LNHDA, SQIVND (reference sequence). V lost 8 bases, J lost 1 base, and 14 bases lay in between.

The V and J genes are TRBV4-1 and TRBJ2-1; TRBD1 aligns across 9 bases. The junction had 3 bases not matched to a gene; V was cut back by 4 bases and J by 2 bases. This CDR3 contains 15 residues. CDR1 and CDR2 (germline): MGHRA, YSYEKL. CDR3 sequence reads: CASSRGQGTYNEQFF. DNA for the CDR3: TGCGCCAGCAGCCGGGGACAGGGAACCTACAATGAGCAGTTCTTC.

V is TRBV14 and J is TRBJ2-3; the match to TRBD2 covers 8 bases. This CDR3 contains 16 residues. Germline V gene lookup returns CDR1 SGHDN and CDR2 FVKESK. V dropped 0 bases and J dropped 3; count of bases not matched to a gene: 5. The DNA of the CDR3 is TGTGCCAGCAGCCAAGAGGCGGGGGGCCGTACAGATACGCAGTATTTT. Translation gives CASSQEAGGRTDTQYF.

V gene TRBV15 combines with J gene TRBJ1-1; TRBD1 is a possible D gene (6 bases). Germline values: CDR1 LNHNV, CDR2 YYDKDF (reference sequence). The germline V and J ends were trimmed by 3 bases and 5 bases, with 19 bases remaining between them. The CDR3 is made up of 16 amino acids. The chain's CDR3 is CATSSGIGGGWTEAFF. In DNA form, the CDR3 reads TGTGCCACCAGCAGTGGAATTGGAGGGGGTTGGACTGAAGCTTTCTTT.

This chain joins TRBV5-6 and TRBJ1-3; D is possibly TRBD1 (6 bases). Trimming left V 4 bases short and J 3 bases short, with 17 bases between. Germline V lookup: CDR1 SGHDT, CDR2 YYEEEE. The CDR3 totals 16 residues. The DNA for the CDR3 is TGTGCCAGCAGCCCAACGGGCAGGGGCGATGGAAACACCATATATTTT. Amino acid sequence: CASSPTGRGDGNTIYF. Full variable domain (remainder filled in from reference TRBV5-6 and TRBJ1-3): DAGVTQSPTHLIKTRGQQVTLRCSPKSGHDTVSWYQQALGQGPQFIFQYYEEEERQRGNFPDRFSGHQFPNYSSELNVNALLLGDSALYLCASSPTGRGDGNTIYFGEGSWLTVV.

CDR3 protein: CASSRWGTNEKLFF. The CDR3 nucleotides read TGTGCCAGCAGTCGGTGGGGGACAAATGAAAAACTGTTTTTT. The chain couples TRBV28 to TRBJ1-4, with TRBD1 as a possible D gene (6 bases). Germline loops: CDR1 MDHEN, CDR2 SYDVKM. This CDR3 has 14 residues. The V end lost 5 bases, the J end lost 5 bases, and 12 bases lay between the germline ends. The full variable domain, with the rest looked up from reference TRBV28 and TRBJ1-4, is DVKVTQSSRYLVKRTGEKVFLECVQDMDHENMFWYRQDPGLGLRLIYFSYDVKMKEKGDIPEGYSVSREKKERFSLILESASTNQTSMYLCASSRWGTNEKLFFGSGTQLSVL.

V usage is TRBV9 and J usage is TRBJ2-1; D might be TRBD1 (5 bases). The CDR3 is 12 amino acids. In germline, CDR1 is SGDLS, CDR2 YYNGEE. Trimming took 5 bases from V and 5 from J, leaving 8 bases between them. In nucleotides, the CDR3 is TGTGCCAGCAGGGACAACAACAATGAGCAGTTCTTC. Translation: CASRDNNNEQFF.

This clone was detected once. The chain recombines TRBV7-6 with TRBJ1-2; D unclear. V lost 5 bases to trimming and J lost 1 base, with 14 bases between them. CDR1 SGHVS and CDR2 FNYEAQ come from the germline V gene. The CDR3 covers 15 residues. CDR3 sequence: CASSPTAGGNYGYTF. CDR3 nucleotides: TGTGCCAGCAGCCCTACGGCCGGAGGTAACTATGGCTACACCTTC.

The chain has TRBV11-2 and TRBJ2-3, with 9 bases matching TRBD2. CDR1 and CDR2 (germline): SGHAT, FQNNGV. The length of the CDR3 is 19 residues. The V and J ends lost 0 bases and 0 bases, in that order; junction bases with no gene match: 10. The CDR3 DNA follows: TGTGCCAGCAGCTTAGATAGGCTAGCGGGGATCTCTAGCACAGATACGCAGTATTTT. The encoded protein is CASSLDRLAGISSTDTQYF.

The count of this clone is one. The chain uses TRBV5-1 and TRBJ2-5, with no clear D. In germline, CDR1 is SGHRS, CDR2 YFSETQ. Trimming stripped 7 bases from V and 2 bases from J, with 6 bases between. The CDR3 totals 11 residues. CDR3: CASGIQETQYF. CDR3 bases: TGCGCCAGCGGAATACAAGAGACCCAGTACTTC.

CDR3 DNA sequence: TGTGCCAGCAGCCCATTGCGTCTTTACGAGCAGTACTTC. Its translation: CASSPLRLYEQYF. This rearrangement joins TRBV28 to TRBJ2-7; D is uncertain. Trimming took off 6 bases at V and 4 bases at J, with 13 bases between the two ends. The CDR3 runs 13 residues. Germline V gene data show CDR1 as MDHEN and CDR2 as SYDVKM.

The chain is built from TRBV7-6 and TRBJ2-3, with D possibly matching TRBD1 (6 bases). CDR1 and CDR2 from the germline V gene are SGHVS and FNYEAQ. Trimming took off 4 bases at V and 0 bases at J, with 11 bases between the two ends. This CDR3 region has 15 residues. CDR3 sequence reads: CASSWPGQSTDTQYF. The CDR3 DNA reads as TGTGCCAGCAGCTGGCCCGGACAGAGCACAGATACGCAGTATTTT.

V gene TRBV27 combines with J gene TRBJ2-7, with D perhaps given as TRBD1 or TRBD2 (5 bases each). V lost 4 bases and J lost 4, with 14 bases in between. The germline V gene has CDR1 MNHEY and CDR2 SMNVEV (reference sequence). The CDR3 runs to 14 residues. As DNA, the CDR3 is TGTGCCAGCAGTTCCGGGACGGACCCTTACGAGCAGTACGTC. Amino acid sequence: CASSSGTDPYEQYV.

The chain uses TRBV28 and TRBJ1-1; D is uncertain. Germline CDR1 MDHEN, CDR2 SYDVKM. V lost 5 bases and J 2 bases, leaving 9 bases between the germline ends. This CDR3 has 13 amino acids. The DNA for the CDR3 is TGTGCCAGCAGTATAACCCAAAACACTGAAGCTTTCTTT. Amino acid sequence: CASSITQNTEAFF.

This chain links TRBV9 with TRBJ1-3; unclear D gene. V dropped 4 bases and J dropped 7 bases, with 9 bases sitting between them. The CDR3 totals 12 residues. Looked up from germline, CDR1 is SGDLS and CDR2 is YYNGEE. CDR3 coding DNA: TGTGCCAGCAGCAATCCCCGGAACACCATATATTTT. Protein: CASSNPRNTIYF.

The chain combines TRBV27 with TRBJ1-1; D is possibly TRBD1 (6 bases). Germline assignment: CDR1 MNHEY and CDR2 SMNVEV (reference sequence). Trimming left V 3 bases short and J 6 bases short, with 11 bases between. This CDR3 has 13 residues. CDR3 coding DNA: TGTGCCAGCAGTTTGACTGGGGGCCCTGAAGCTTTCTTT. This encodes CASSLTGGPEAFF.

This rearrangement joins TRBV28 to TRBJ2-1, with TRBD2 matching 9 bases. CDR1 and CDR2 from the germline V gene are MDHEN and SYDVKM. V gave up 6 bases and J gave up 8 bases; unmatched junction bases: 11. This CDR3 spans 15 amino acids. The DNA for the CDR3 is TGTGCCAGCAGCCCTCGGGGTAGCGGGAGTCATGAGCAGTTCTTC. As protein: CASSPRGSGSHEQFF.

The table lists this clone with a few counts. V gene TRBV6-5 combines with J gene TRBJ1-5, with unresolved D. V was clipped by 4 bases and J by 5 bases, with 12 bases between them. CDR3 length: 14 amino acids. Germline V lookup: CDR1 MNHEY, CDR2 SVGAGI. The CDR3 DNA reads TGTGCCAGCAGTTCCAGCTGGGCGGATCAGCCCCAGCATTTT. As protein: CASSSSWADQPQHF.

CDR3: CASSAPREGLLSGANVLTF. The CDR3, as DNA: TGTGCCAGCAGCGCACCTCGGGAGGGACTTCTCTCTGGGGCCAACGTCCTGACTTTC. This chain joins TRBV9 and TRBJ2-6, with 8 bases identical to TRBD2. The CDR3 contains 19 residues. Germline CDR1 is SGDLS and CDR2 is YYNGEE. Unmatched junction bases numbered 11, after V lost 3 bases and J lost 0 bases.

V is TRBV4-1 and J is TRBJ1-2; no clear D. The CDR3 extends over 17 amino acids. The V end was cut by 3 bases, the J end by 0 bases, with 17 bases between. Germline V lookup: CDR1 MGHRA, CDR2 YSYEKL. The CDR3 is CASSHALEGTPNYGYTF. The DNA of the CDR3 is TGCGCCAGCAGCCACGCCTTAGAGGGCACTCCTAACTATGGCTACACCTTC.

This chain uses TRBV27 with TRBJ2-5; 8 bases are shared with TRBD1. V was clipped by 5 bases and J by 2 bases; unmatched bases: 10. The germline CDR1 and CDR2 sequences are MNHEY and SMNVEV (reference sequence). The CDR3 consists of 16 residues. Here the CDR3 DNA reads TGTGCCAGCAGTAACCTGGACAGGGTGGGTCAAGAGACCCAGTACTTC. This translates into CASSNLDRVGQETQYF.

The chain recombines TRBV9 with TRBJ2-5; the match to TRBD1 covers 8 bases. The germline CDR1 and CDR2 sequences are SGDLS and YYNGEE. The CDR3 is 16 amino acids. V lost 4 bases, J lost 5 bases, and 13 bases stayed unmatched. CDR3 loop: CASSTGQGGMSETQYF. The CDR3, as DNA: TGTGCCAGCAGCACTGGACAGGGTGGGATGTCCGAGACCCAGTACTTC.

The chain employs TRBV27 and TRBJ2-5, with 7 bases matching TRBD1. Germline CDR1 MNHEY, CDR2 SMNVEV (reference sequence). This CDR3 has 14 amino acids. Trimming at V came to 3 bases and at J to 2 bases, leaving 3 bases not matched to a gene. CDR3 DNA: TGTGCCAGCAGTTTGTGGACAGGACAAGAGACCCAGTACTTC. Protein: CASSLWTGQETQYF.

In DNA form, the CDR3 reads TGTGCCAGTAGTATGGGGATTTGGGTGGTGTACACCTTC. Protein: CASSMGIWVVYTF. V and J are TRBV19 and TRBJ1-2; D is undetermined. The CDR3 runs 13 residues. V was shortened by 3 bases and J by 11 bases, with 16 bases between the two germline ends. In germline, CDR1 is LNHDA, CDR2 SQIVND (reference sequence).

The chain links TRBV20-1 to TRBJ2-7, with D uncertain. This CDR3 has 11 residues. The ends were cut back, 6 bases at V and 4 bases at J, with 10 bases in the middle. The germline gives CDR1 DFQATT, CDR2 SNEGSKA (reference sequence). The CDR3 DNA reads TGCAGTGCCAAAACAGATTACGAGCAGTACGTC. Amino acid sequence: CSAKTDYEQYV.

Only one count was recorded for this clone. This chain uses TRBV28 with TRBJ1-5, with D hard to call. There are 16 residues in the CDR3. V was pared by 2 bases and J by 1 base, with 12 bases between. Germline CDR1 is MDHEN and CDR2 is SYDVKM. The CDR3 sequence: CASSLISGWSNQPQHF. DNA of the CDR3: TGTGCCAGCAGTTTAATATCGGGCTGGAGCAATCAGCCCCAGCATTTT.

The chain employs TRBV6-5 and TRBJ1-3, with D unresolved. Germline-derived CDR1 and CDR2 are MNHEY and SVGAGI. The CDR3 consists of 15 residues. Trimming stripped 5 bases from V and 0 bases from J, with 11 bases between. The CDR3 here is CASSRHMSSGNTIYF. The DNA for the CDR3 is TGTGCCAGCAGTCGCCACATGAGCTCTGGAAACACCATATATTTT.

In nucleotides, the CDR3 is TGTGCCAGCAGCCACGGGCAGTTAACCTACGAGCAGTACTTC. Its translation: CASSHGQLTYEQYF. This chain connects TRBV14 to TRBJ2-7; no clear D gene. CDR1 SGHDN and CDR2 FVKESK come from the germline V gene. There are 14 residues in the CDR3. Trimming left V 3 bases short and J 2 bases short, with 11 bases between.